A single sample is the source of the 31 T cell receptor beta chains below, sequenced in a study of blood T cell repertoires in COVID-19. Repertoires were generated with immunoSEQ multiplex PCR, while TCRdb's copy carries only in-frame clones and drops some. The sample contains some 330,000 clones, 85% to 90% of which appear only once. Sample: PBMCs or T cells enriched from blood (not recorded which). All receptors derive from a man aged 25-45 years who had recovered from COVID-19.

The chain recombines TRBV28 with TRBJ1-2; tentative D call: TRBD1 (6 bases). This CDR3 is built from 15 residues. The germline CDR1 and CDR2 sequences are MDHEN and SYDVKM. With 6 bases removed from V and 6 bases from J, the gap between germline ends came to 20 bases. The CDR3 bases are TGTGCCAGCAGCTCCCCCCGGGGGGGCGCGGATGGCTACACCTTC. Protein: CASSSPRGGADGYTF.

V and J are TRBV6-1 and TRBJ2-4, with 9 bases aligning to TRBD2. The germline gives CDR1 MNHNS, CDR2 SASEGT. This CDR3 spans 15 amino acids. The trim removed 3 bases at V and 3 bases at J, leaving 3 bases unmatched. The CDR3 region has the DNA TGTGCCAGCAGTGATAGCGGGAGCTACAAAAACATTCAGTACTTC. It codes for CASSDSGSYKNIQYF.

This chain joins TRBV27 and TRBJ1-2; tentative D call: TRBD1 (6 bases). CDR3 length: 14 residues. The germline V and J ends were trimmed by 5 bases and 4 bases, with 14 bases remaining between them. Germline V lookup: CDR1 MNHEY, CDR2 SMNVEV (reference sequence). The CDR3 sequence: CASSPQGTRYGYTF. DNA of the CDR3: TGTGCCAGCAGTCCGCAGGGGACGCGCTATGGCTACACCTTC.

The chain has TRBV19 and TRBJ2-1; 14 positions agree with TRBD2. V lost 5 bases, J lost 5 bases, and 5 bases stayed unmatched. There are 16 residues in the CDR3. Germline values: CDR1 LNHDA, CDR2 SQIVND (reference sequence). CDR3 loop: CASSPRTSGGNNEQFF. The CDR3 DNA sequence: TGTGCCAGTAGTCCCCGGACTAGCGGGGGGAACAATGAGCAGTTCTTC. Looking up the rest from reference TRBV19 and TRBJ2-1 gives the full variable domain: DGGITQSPKYLFRKEGQNVTLSCEQNLNHDAMYWYRQDPGQGLRLIYYSQIVNDFQKGDIAEGYSVSREKKESFPLTVTSAQKNPTAFYLCASSPRTSGGNNEQFFGPGTRLTVL.

The chain couples TRBV6-4 to TRBJ1-3, with TRBD1 matching over 8 bases. Germline lookup yields CDR1 MRHNA and CDR2 SNTAGT. CDR3 length: 16 residues. The V segment lost 10 bases and the J segment 2 bases; nucleotides outside the gene matches: 13. The CDR3 reads CATTRFLRGPGNTIYF. Here the CDR3 DNA reads TGTGCCACCACTAGGTTTCTCAGGGGGCCTGGAAACACCATATATTTT.

This rearrangement joins TRBV5-1 to TRBJ2-1, with TRBD1 matching over 7 bases. V lost 4 bases to trimming and J lost 2 bases; unmatched junction nucleotides: 9. CDR3 size: 16 residues. CDR1 is SGHRS, CDR2 YFSETQ, per germline. CDR3 nucleotide sequence: TGCGCCAGCAGCCCATCCGCCGGGACAGCCTACAATGAGCAGTTCTTC. Translation: CASSPSAGTAYNEQFF.

The V and J genes are TRBV7-9 and TRBJ1-5, with D possibly matching TRBD1 (5 bases). CDR3 size: 16 residues. Germline V lookup: CDR1 SEHNR, CDR2 FQNEAQ (reference sequence). Trimming pared 5 bases from V and 11 bases from J, leaving 25 bases between. The chain's CDR3 is CASSRQSGDSGMAQHF. As DNA, the CDR3 is TGTGCCAGCAGCCGCCAATCGGGGGATTCCGGCATGGCCCAGCATTTT.

In this sample, this clone turned up once. The V and J genes are TRBV19 and TRBJ2-3, with 9 positions matching TRBD2. The CDR3 has 14 residues. The V and J ends lost 4 bases and 6 bases, in that order; junction bases with no gene match: 5. Germline V gives CDR1 LNHDA, CDR2 SQIVND (reference sequence). CDR3 nucleotides: TGTGCCAGTAGTAGGGCGGGAGGGCCTGATACGCAGTATTTT. Translation gives CASSRAGGPDTQYF.

V is TRBV18 and J is TRBJ2-3, with 12 positions matching TRBD2. Germline values: CDR1 KGHSH, CDR2 LQKENI. This CDR3 has 16 residues. The V segment lost 1 base and the J segment 1 base; nucleotides outside the gene matches: 0. The DNA for the CDR3 is TGTGCCAGCTCACCACGACTAGCGGGGGGCACAGATACGCAGTATTTT. Protein: CASSPRLAGGTDTQYF.

The chain recombines TRBV10-1 with TRBJ2-3; a weak D match, TRBD1 (6 bases). Trimming pared 3 bases from V and 0 bases from J, leaving 10 bases between. The CDR3 covers 15 residues. The V gene's germline CDR1 is WNHNN and CDR2 SYGVQD (reference sequence). CDR3 bases: TGCGCCAGCAGTGATTCGGGACACAGCACAGATACGCAGTATTTT. It codes for CASSDSGHSTDTQYF.

The DNA for the CDR3 is TGTGCCAGCAGCTTGCAGGGCGGGGGCGTCTACGAGCAGTACTTC. Its translation: CASSLQGGGVYEQYF. V is TRBV5-6 and J is TRBJ2-7, with D possibly TRBD2 on 7 matching bases. This CDR3 has 15 residues. Germline CDR1 is SGHDT and CDR2 is YYEEEE. V was trimmed by 1 base and J by 3 bases, leaving 14 bases between them. Full variable domain (outside the CDR3, taken from reference TRBV5-6 and TRBJ2-7): DAGVTQSPTHLIKTRGQQVTLRCSPKSGHDTVSWYQQALGQGPQFIFQYYEEEERQRGNFPDRFSGHQFPNYSSELNVNALLLGDSALYLCASSLQGGGVYEQYFGPGTRLTVT.

The J gene is TRBJ1-1, the V gene TRBV9; 7 positions agree with TRBD1. V trimming: 7 bases; J trimming: 0 bases; junction bases outside the gene matches: 6. The CDR3 is 14 residues long. Germline loops: CDR1 SGDLS, CDR2 YYNGEE. CDR3 region: CASRQGSMNTEAFF. The DNA of the CDR3 is TGTGCCAGCCGACAGGGATCCATGAACACTGAAGCTTTCTTT. The variable domain in full, completed from reference TRBV9 and TRBJ1-1, reads DSGVTQTPKHLITATGQRVTLRCSPRSGDLSVYWYQQSLDQGLQFLIQYYNGEERAKGNILERFSAQQFPDLHSELNLSSLELGDSALYFCASRQGSMNTEAFFGQGTRLTVV.

The chain is built from TRBV5-1 and TRBJ1-2, with 8 positions matching TRBD1. With 4 bases clipped from V and 7 bases from J, the junction kept 6 bases outside the gene matches. The germline gives CDR1 SGHRS, CDR2 YFSETQ. The CDR3 sequence is 13 residues long. This CDR3 reads CASSPQGAGGYTF. CDR3 bases: TGCGCCAGCAGCCCTCAGGGGGCAGGTGGCTACACCTTC.

Only one count was recorded for this clone. The chain has TRBV6-7 and TRBJ2-3; maybe TRBD2 (5 bases). TRBV6-7 is flagged as an ORF with uncertain function. The CDR3 loop spans 15 amino acids. V was clipped by 6 bases and J by 6 bases, with 19 bases between them. The CDR3 loop reads CASRNSASPGDTQYF. CDR3 nucleotide sequence: TGTGCCAGCAGGAATAGCGCCTCCCCGGGGGATACGCAGTATTTT.

The V call is TRBV5-3, the J call TRBJ2-7; TRBD2 agrees at 11 bases. TRBV5-3 is sorted into the ORF group, with uncertain function. J lost 3 bases, V lost 5 bases, and 10 bases had no gene match. This CDR3 has 16 amino acids. CDR3 amino acids: CARSTFSGGANYEQYF. The DNA of the CDR3 is TGTGCCAGAAGTACTTTTAGCGGGGGGGCTAACTACGAGCAGTACTTC.

The chain has TRBV7-9 and TRBJ1-5; D is ambiguous. Per the germline V gene, CDR1 is SEHNR and CDR2 is FQNEAQ (reference sequence). The CDR3 totals 12 residues. Trimming shortened V by 4 bases and J by 6 bases, and 7 bases separated the two germline ends. DNA of the CDR3: TGTGCCAGCAGCTCCCCCCGTCAGCCCCAGCATTTT. It specifies CASSSPRQPQHF.

The chain carries TRBV28 and TRBJ2-4; 7 bases are a match to TRBD2. CDR3 length: 13 amino acids. CDR1 and CDR2 (germline): MDHEN, SYDVKM. The CDR3 nucleotides read TGTGCGGGGAGGGACGTAGCCAAAAACATTCAGTACTTC. This gives the protein CAGRDVAKNIQYF. The full variable domain, with the rest looked up from reference TRBV28 and TRBJ2-4, is DVKVTQSSRYLVKRTGEKVFLECVQDMDHENMFWYRQDPGLGLRLIYFSYDVKMKEKGDIPEGYSVSREKKERFSLILESASTNQTSMYLCAGRDVAKNIQYFGAGTRLSVL.

The chain couples TRBV2 to TRBJ1-1; 7 bases match TRBD1. There are 12 residues in the CDR3. Germline assignment: CDR1 SNHLY and CDR2 FYNNEI. Unmatched junction bases numbered 4, after V lost 6 bases and J lost 6 bases. CDR3 sequence (DNA): TGTGCCAGCAGGTCCGGGACAGCTGAAGCTTTCTTT. It specifies CASRSGTAEAFF.

The J gene is TRBJ2-7, the V gene TRBV5-8; TRBD1 matches 7 bases. Looked up from germline, CDR1 is SGHTS and CDR2 is YDEGEE. J gave up 0 bases and V 4 bases, and 7 bases lay outside the gene matches. The CDR3 is made up of 15 amino acids. The DNA of the CDR3 is TGTGCCAGCAGCACCGAGTGGGACAGCTCCTACGAGCAGTACTTC. Its protein is CASSTEWDSSYEQYF.

The chain uses TRBV7-2 and TRBJ2-7, with 10 bases matching TRBD2. The CDR3 totals 15 residues. Trimming cost V 8 bases and J 5 bases; bases outside gene matches: 12. The germline gives CDR1 SGHTA, CDR2 FQGNSA. CDR3 residues: CASGGGTSVTHEQYF. The CDR3, as DNA: TGTGCCAGCGGAGGTGGGACTAGCGTAACCCACGAGCAGTACTTC.

The chain is built from TRBV27 and TRBJ2-1; unclear D gene. V was cut by 9 bases and J by 2 bases, with 11 bases left in between. Germline CDR1 MNHEY, CDR2 SMNVEV (reference sequence). The CDR3 runs to 13 residues. CDR3 in DNA: TGTGCCAGTGCCTCGGGTACCTACAATGAGCAGTTCTTC. As protein: CASASGTYNEQFF.

V is TRBV5-1 and J is TRBJ2-3; 10 bases map to TRBD2. J was trimmed by 4 bases and V by 6 bases; bases with no gene match: 5. The CDR3 runs to 14 residues. Germline V CDR1 and CDR2: SGHRS, YFSETQ. The CDR3, as DNA: TGCGCCAGCACGGCTAGCGGGGGCCCAGATACGCAGTATTTT. Its translation: CASTASGGPDTQYF. The entire variable domain, with the rest obtained from reference TRBV5-1 and TRBJ2-3, is as follows: KAGVTQTPRYLIKTRGQQVTLSCSPISGHRSVSWYQQTPGQGLQFLFEYFSETQRNKGNFPGRFSGRQFSNSRSEMNVSTLELGDSALYLCASTASGGPDTQYFGPGTRLTVL.

J is TRBJ1-5 and V is TRBV28, with 9 bases matching TRBD1. Germline V gene sequence: CDR1 MDHEN, CDR2 SYDVKM. This CDR3 has 18 amino acids. The ends lost 6 bases at V and 0 bases at J; junction bases unmatched: 12. The CDR3 spells CASRDRGVRGHSNQPQHF. CDR3 sequence (DNA): TGTGCCAGCAGGGACAGGGGCGTTAGGGGTCATAGCAATCAGCCCCAGCATTTT.

This chain joins TRBV5-1 and TRBJ1-4, with TRBD1 matching 7 bases. Germline V lookup: CDR1 SGHRS, CDR2 YFSETQ. The CDR3 has 15 residues. The ends lost 4 bases at V and 5 bases at J; junction bases unmatched: 8. CDR3 loop: CASSAWTGSNEKLFF. CDR3 coding DNA: TGCGCCAGCAGCGCATGGACAGGCAGCAATGAAAAACTGTTTTTT.

This clone has just one count. This sequence joins TRBV6-5 and TRBJ2-7, with D maybe TRBD1 (6 bases). There are 15 residues in the CDR3. The germline V gene has CDR1 MNHEY and CDR2 SVGAGI. Trimming shortened V by 6 bases and J by 0 bases, and 15 bases separated the two germline ends. Here the CDR3 DNA reads TGTGCCAGCAGCCTAACAGGGTCGAGCTCCTACGAGCAGTACTTC. The encoded protein is CASSLTGSSSYEQYF.

This clone was picked up a small number of times. CDR3 coding DNA: TGCAGCGTCGAGAGGGCGGAGGGGGATACGCAGTATTTT. It encodes CSVERAEGDTQYF. The rearrangement uses TRBV29-1 and TRBJ2-3; the D gene is possibly TRBD2 (6 bases). CDR3 size: 13 residues. Trimming took off 6 bases at V and 6 bases at J, with 16 bases between the two ends. The germline V gene encodes CDR1 SQVTM and CDR2 ANQGSEA.

V and J are TRBV4-1 and TRBJ1-2; D gene ambiguous. This CDR3 spans 16 amino acids. From germline, CDR1 is MGHRA and CDR2 YSYEKL. V was shortened by 0 bases and J by 4 bases, with 15 bases between the two germline ends. The CDR3 is CASSQEGAGHLYGYTF. CDR3 sequence (DNA): TGCGCCAGCAGCCAAGAGGGAGCGGGCCACCTCTATGGCTACACCTTC.

The rearrangement links TRBV24-1 to TRBJ2-3, with a possible D match to TRBD1 (5 bases). Trimming took off 3 bases at V and 0 bases at J, with 18 bases between the two ends. The germline V gene has CDR1 KGHDR and CDR2 SFDVKD. This CDR3 region has 18 residues. CDR3 nucleotide sequence: TGTGCCACCAGTGATCGCAGCCCCCAGACAGCTAGCACAGATACGCAGTATTTT. Its protein is CATSDRSPQTASTDTQYF.

The chain carries TRBV7-9 and TRBJ1-3, with D uncertain. CDR1 and CDR2 (germline): SEHNR, FQNEAQ (reference sequence). V was cut by 4 bases and J by 2 bases, with 3 bases left in between. The CDR3 sequence is 12 residues long. CDR3 residues: CASSSTGNTIYF. The CDR3 coding sequence is TGTGCCAGCAGCTCCACTGGAAACACCATATATTTT. The full variable domain, its missing parts supplied by reference TRBV7-9 and TRBJ1-3, is DTGVSQNPRHKITKRGQNVTFRCDPISEHNRLYWYRQTLGQGPEFLTYFQNEAQLEKSRLLSDRFSAERPKGSFSTLEIQRTEQGDSAMYLCASSSTGNTIYFGEGSWLTVV.

This chain uses TRBV5-1 with TRBJ2-1; TRBD2 is a possible D gene (5 bases). Trimming left V 0 bases short and J 3 bases short, with 10 bases between. Per the germline V gene, CDR1 is SGHRS and CDR2 is YFSETQ. CDR3 length: 15 residues. The CDR3 spells CASSLVGELYNEQFF. For the CDR3, the DNA is TGCGCCAGCAGCTTGGTCGGGGAACTCTACAATGAGCAGTTCTTC. The full variable domain, rest sourced from reference TRBV5-1 and TRBJ2-1, is KAGVTQTPRYLIKTRGQQVTLSCSPISGHRSVSWYQQTPGQGLQFLFEYFSETQRNKGNFPGRFSGRQFSNSRSEMNVSTLELGDSALYLCASSLVGELYNEQFFGPGTRLTVL.

V gene TRBV5-6 combines with J gene TRBJ2-7; D is unclear. Germline V gene sequence: CDR1 SGHDT, CDR2 YYEEEE. V dropped 0 bases and J dropped 3 bases, with 7 bases sitting between them. The CDR3 sequence is 13 residues long. This CDR3 reads CASSLGYRYEQYF. The CDR3 region has the DNA TGTGCCAGCAGCTTGGGCTATCGCTACGAGCAGTACTTC.